This T cell receptor beta chain was sequenced during a study of blood T cell repertoires in COVID-19. V trimming: 8 bases; J trimming: 1 base; junction bases outside the gene matches: 7. CDR3 length: 15 amino acids. Germline CDR1 reads SEHNR; CDR2 reads FQNEAQ (reference sequence). Sequencing was performed with immunoSEQ multiplex PCR; in TCRdb, only in-frame clones are kept and a portion is missing. The table includes approximately 180,000 clones, 75% to 90% detected once. This sequence originates from a human donor with active or convalescent COVID-19. The donor label of this sample is uncertain. This sequence joins TRBV7-9 and TRBJ1-5; 8 bases line up with TRBD1. Specimen: peripheral blood. CDR3 nucleotides: TGTGCCAGCGGTCCAGGGGGCGGAAGCAATCAGCCCCAGCATTTT. Translated: CASGPGGGSNQPQHF.